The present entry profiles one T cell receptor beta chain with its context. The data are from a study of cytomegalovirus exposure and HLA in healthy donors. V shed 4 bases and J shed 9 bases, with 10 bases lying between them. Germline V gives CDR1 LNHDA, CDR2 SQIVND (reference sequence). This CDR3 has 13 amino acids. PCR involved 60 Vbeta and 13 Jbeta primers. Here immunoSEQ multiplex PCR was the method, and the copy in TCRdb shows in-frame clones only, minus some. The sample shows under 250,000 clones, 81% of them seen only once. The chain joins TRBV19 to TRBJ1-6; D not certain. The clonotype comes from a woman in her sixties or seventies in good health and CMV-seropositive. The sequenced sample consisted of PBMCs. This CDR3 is CASSKGGGSPLHF. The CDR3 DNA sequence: TGTGCCAGTAGTAAGGGTGGAGGTTCACCCCTCCACTTT.